The 23 T cell receptor beta chains reported below all come from one sample, sequenced in a study of cytomegalovirus exposure and HLA in healthy donors. Researchers ran the PCR with 60 Vbeta and 13 Jbeta primers. Profiled with immunoSEQ multiplex PCR; TCRdb holds only in-frame clones, not every one. The sample lists roughly 200,000 clones, around three quarters occurring once. The sample consisted of PBMCs. These receptor sequences come from a woman aged 25 to 39 in good health and CMV-seronegative.

V and J are TRBV5-6 and TRBJ2-3, with 7 bases identical to TRBD1. V dropped 4 bases and J dropped 2; count of bases not matched to a gene: 7. Germline V CDR1 and CDR2: SGHDT, YYEEEE. The CDR3 runs 15 residues. CDR3 residues: CASSLWTGLTDTQYF. The CDR3 DNA follows: TGTGCCAGCAGCCTGTGGACAGGACTCACAGATACGCAGTATTTT.

This chain joins TRBV7-8 and TRBJ2-7; tentative D call: TRBD2 (5 bases). With 0 bases removed from V and 6 bases from J, the gap between germline ends came to 15 bases. The germline CDR1 and CDR2 sequences are SGHVS and FQNEAQ. This CDR3 has 15 residues. DNA for the CDR3: TGTGCCAGCAGCTTAGCCCCTAGCTCGAATCGCGAGCAGTACTTC. This gives the protein CASSLAPSSNREQYF.

V usage is TRBV7-2 and J usage is TRBJ2-2, with 13 bases aligning to TRBD2. Unmatched junction bases numbered 7, after V lost 4 bases and J lost 2 bases. Germline values: CDR1 SGHTA, CDR2 FQGNSA. The CDR3 is made up of 18 amino acids. The CDR3: CASSSPTSGRINTGELFF. The CDR3 bases are TGTGCCAGCAGCTCACCGACTAGCGGGAGGATCAACACCGGGGAGCTGTTTTTT.

The rearrangement links TRBV5-1 to TRBJ2-1; D is uncertain. Trimming removed 2 bases from V and 0 bases from J, with 9 bases in between. Germline V gene lookup returns CDR1 SGHRS and CDR2 YFSETQ. This CDR3 region has 15 residues. The CDR3 region is CASSFPSSSYNEQFF. The CDR3 DNA follows: TGCGCCAGCAGCTTCCCGTCTAGCTCCTACAATGAGCAGTTCTTC.

The chain recombines TRBV2 with TRBJ1-6; D is uncertain. Germline lookup yields CDR1 SNHLY and CDR2 FYNNEI. The CDR3 sequence is 13 residues long. Trimming shortened V by 3 bases and J by 10 bases, and 10 bases separated the two germline ends. Written as DNA, the CDR3 is TGTGCCAGCAGTGAGCGTGCCGGGTCACCCCTCCACTTT. Its protein product is CASSERAGSPLHF.

This clone has only a few counts. V gene TRBV19 combines with J gene TRBJ2-6; 9 nucleotides align to TRBD2. The CDR3 has 16 residues. CDR1 LNHDA and CDR2 SQIVND come from the germline V gene (reference sequence). With V trimmed by 7 bases and J by 0 bases, 4 bases remained unmatched. DNA of the CDR3: TGTGCCAGTAAGTCGGGACTAGCCTCTGGGGCCAACGTCCTGACTTTC. As protein: CASKSGLASGANVLTF.

The chain employs TRBV7-7 and TRBJ2-7; the D is unclear. The V end was cut by 3 bases, the J end by 2 bases, with 8 bases between. The germline V gene encodes CDR1 SSHAT and CDR2 FNYEAQ (reference sequence). The CDR3 totals 13 residues. The CDR3 DNA follows: TGTGCCAGCAGCTTGACACCAGCCTACGAGCAGTACTTC. This sequence encodes CASSLTPAYEQYF.

CDR3 sequence (DNA): TGCAGCGTTGATCCCTCGCAGGGCACTGAAGCTTTCTTT. Residues: CSVDPSQGTEAFF. The V call is TRBV29-1, the J call TRBJ1-1; D possibly corresponds to TRBD1 (5 bases). The V gene's germline CDR1 is SQVTM and CDR2 ANQGSEA. The CDR3 is made up of 13 amino acids. The V end was cut by 3 bases, the J end by 4 bases, with 12 bases between.

This rearrangement joins TRBV10-3 to TRBJ2-7, with TRBD1 identical over 11 bases. This CDR3 is built from 15 residues. Germline V gene data show CDR1 as ENHRY and CDR2 as SYGVKD. V lost 4 bases, J lost 5 bases, and 7 bases stayed unmatched. This chain's CDR3 is CAISGTGGLSHEQYF. The CDR3 bases are TGTGCCATCAGTGGGACAGGGGGCCTATCCCACGAGCAGTACTTC.

The rearrangement links TRBV7-9 to TRBJ1-4; 7 nucleotides align to TRBD1. The germline V gene encodes CDR1 SEHNR and CDR2 FQNEAQ (reference sequence). J was trimmed by 6 bases and V by 5 bases; bases with no gene match: 15. The CDR3 consists of 17 residues. CDR3 sequence reads: CASSRQGGTGRDEKLFF. The CDR3 DNA is TGTGCCAGCAGCCGTCAGGGGGGTACAGGTCGGGATGAAAAACTGTTTTTT.

V gene TRBV10-1 combines with J gene TRBJ1-4, with TRBD1 matching over 7 bases. The V gene end was trimmed by 2 bases and the J gene end by 0 bases; junction bases not matched to a gene: 6. Germline CDR1 WNHNN, CDR2 SYGVQD (reference sequence). The CDR3 is 17 amino acids. The CDR3 here is CASSEGQDTATNEKLFF. The CDR3 DNA follows: TGCGCCAGCAGTGAGGGACAGGACACTGCAACTAATGAAAAACTGTTTTTT.

The chain employs TRBV6-5 and TRBJ2-5; no clear D gene. This CDR3 is 11 amino acids long. V shed 7 bases and J shed 4 bases, with 7 bases lying between them. The V gene's germline CDR1 is MNHEY and CDR2 SVGAGI. For the CDR3, the DNA is TGTGCCAGCACCGCCAGAGAGACCCAGTACTTC. As protein: CASTARETQYF.

The rearrangement links TRBV7-6 to TRBJ2-3; no clear D. V was shortened by 5 bases and J by 6 bases, with 12 bases between the two germline ends. CDR1 is SGHVS, CDR2 FNYEAQ, per germline. The CDR3 sequence is 13 residues long. This CDR3 is CASSQGLEDTQYF. DNA of the CDR3: TGTGCCAGCAGCCAAGGTCTGGAGGATACGCAGTATTTT.

J is TRBJ2-1 and V is TRBV5-5; D might be TRBD2 (7 bases). The CDR3 length is 17 residues. Trimming took off 4 bases at V and 8 bases at J, with 25 bases between the two ends. The germline V gene has CDR1 SGHKS and CDR2 YYEKEE (reference sequence). In DNA, the CDR3 is TGTGCCAGCAGCCCCCAACTCCTGCGCGGGGGCAGGGATGAGCAGTTCTTC. It specifies CASSPQLLRGGRDEQFF.

The chain joins TRBV28 to TRBJ2-7; D unresolved. CDR3 length: 16 amino acids. CDR1 and CDR2 from the germline V gene are MDHEN and SYDVKM. Trimming pared 3 bases from V and 2 bases from J, leaving 17 bases between. CDR3: CASSFPPTRSAYEQYF. The CDR3 DNA is TGTGCCAGCAGTTTTCCCCCAACGAGGAGCGCCTACGAGCAGTACTTC.

This chain links TRBV4-2 with TRBJ1-6; D is unclear. The germline gives CDR1 LGHNA, CDR2 YNFKEQ. The V and J ends lost 0 bases and 6 bases respectively, with 3 bases between them. CDR3 length equals 13 residues. The CDR3 region has the DNA TGTGCCAGCAGCCAAGATCTTAATTCACCCCTCCACTTT. Translated, it gives CASSQDLNSPLHF.

The chain employs TRBV7-9 and TRBJ1-3, with D hard to call. The germline gives CDR1 SEHNR, CDR2 FQNEAQ (reference sequence). Trimming removed 5 bases at V and 7 bases at J, with 12 bases between. This CDR3 has 13 amino acids. The CDR3 nucleotides read TGTGCCAGCAGCGCACTTGGAGCGAACACCATATATTTT. Translation: CASSALGANTIYF.

This clone was seen only a few times. The chain couples TRBV5-1 to TRBJ2-1, with 7 nucleotides matching TRBD1. Germline V gives CDR1 SGHRS, CDR2 YFSETQ. The junction had 3 bases not matched to a gene; V was cut back by 3 bases and J by 6 bases. This CDR3 spans 13 amino acids. CDR3 bases: TGCGCCAGCAGCTGGGACAGTACCAATGAGCAGTTCTTC. It encodes CASSWDSTNEQFF.

This rearrangement joins TRBV30 to TRBJ2-3, with 14 bases fitting TRBD2. Germline V CDR1 and CDR2: GTSNPN, SVGIG (reference sequence). This CDR3 region has 14 residues. J was trimmed by 9 bases and V by 3 bases; bases with no gene match: 5. This chain's CDR3 is CAWRTSGRGLTQYF. The CDR3, as DNA: TGTGCCTGGAGGACTAGCGGGAGGGGCCTAACGCAGTATTTT.

The chain joins TRBV7-8 to TRBJ1-2; D is possibly TRBD1 (5 bases). V was shortened by 1 base and J by 6 bases, with 12 bases between the two germline ends. The CDR3 has 14 residues. The germline V gene encodes CDR1 SGHVS and CDR2 FQNEAQ. Here the CDR3 DNA reads TGTGCCAGCAGCTTAGGGCAGGGTCCTCATGGCTACACCTTC. The encoded protein is CASSLGQGPHGYTF.

V and J are TRBV29-1 and TRBJ1-1; D is unclear. CDR1 is SQVTM, CDR2 ANQGSEA, per germline. This CDR3 is built from 11 residues. V gave up 5 bases and J gave up 1 base, with 5 bases separating them. CDR3 residues: CSVLENTEAFF. The CDR3 nucleotides are TGCAGCGTTTTAGAGAACACTGAAGCTTTCTTT.

The chain joins TRBV5-1 to TRBJ2-3; D gene uncertain. The V and J ends lost 0 bases and 5 bases respectively, with 16 bases between them. This CDR3 spans 16 amino acids. Germline V gives CDR1 SGHRS, CDR2 YFSETQ. The CDR3 DNA reads TGCGCCAGCAGCTTGGTGGCAGGTTGGCAAGAAGATACGCAGTATTTT. It translates to CASSLVAGWQEDTQYF.

The chain links TRBV30 to TRBJ2-1, with D possibly matching TRBD2 (6 bases). Germline CDR1 is GTSNPN and CDR2 is SVGIG (reference sequence). Trimming removed 5 bases at V and 0 bases at J, with 14 bases between. The CDR3 covers 15 residues. The CDR3 loop is CAWGGGHSSYNEQFF. The CDR3 DNA follows: TGTGCCTGGGGGGGAGGACATAGCTCCTACAATGAGCAGTTCTTC.